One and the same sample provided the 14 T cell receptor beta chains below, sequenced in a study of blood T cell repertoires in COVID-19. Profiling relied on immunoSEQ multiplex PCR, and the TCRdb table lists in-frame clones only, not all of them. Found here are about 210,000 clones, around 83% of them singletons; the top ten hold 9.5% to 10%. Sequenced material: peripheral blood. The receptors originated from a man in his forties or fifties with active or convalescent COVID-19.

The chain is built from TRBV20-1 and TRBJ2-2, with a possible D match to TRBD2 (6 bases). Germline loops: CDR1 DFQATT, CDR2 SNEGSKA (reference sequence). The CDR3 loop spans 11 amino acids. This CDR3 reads CGSSEGGELFF. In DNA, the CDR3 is TGCGGATCTAGCGAAGGCGGGGAGCTGTTTTTT.

The DNA of the CDR3 is TGTGCCAGCAGCAGGACAGGGGACGCTGAAGCTTTCTTT. Its protein is CASSRTGDAEAFF. The V gene is TRBV28, the J gene TRBJ1-1; 9 nucleotides align to TRBD1. Germline trimming cut 6 bases from V and 6 bases from J; bases unmatched to any gene: 5. Germline values: CDR1 MDHEN, CDR2 SYDVKM. CDR3 length: 13 amino acids.

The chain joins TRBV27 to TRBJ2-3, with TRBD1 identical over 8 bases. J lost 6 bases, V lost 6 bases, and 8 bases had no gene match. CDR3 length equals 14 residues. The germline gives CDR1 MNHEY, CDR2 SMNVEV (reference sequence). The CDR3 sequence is CASSTGTGGDTQYF. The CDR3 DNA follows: TGTGCCAGCAGCACCGGGACAGGTGGGGATACGCAGTATTTT.

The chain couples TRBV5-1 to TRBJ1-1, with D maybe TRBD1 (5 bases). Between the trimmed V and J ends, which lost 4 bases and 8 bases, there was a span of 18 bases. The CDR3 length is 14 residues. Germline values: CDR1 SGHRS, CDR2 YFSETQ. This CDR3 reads CASSPLGQENEAFF. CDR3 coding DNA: TGCGCCAGCAGCCCCTTGGGGCAGGAAAACGAAGCTTTCTTT.

DNA for the CDR3: TGTGCCAGCAGCTTAAACAGGGGAAGCTATGGCTACACCTTC. Translated, it gives CASSLNRGSYGYTF. This chain connects TRBV7-9 to TRBJ1-2, with TRBD1 matching 7 bases. The CDR3 is 14 amino acids. With V trimmed by 2 bases and J by 4 bases, 4 bases remained unmatched. Germline V gene data show CDR1 as SEHNR and CDR2 as FQNEAQ (reference sequence).

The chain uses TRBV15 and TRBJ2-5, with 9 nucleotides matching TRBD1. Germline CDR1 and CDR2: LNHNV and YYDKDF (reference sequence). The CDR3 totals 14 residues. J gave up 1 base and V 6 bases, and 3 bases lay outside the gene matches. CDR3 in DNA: TGTGCCACCAGTGGGACAGGGACCCAAGAGACCCAGTACTTC. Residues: CATSGTGTQETQYF.

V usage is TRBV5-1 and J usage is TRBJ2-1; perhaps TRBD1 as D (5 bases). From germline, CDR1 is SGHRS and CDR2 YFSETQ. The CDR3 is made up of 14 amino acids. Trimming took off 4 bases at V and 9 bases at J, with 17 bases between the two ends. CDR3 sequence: CASSPMQGNGEQFF. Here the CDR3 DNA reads TGCGCCAGCAGCCCAATGCAGGGTAACGGTGAGCAGTTCTTC.

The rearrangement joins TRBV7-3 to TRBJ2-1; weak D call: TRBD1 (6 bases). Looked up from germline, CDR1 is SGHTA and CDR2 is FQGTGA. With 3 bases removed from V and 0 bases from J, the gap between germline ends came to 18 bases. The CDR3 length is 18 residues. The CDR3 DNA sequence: TGTGCCAGCAGCTTGGGTGGGGGCGCCGTCCGCTCCTACAATGAGCAGTTCTTC. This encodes CASSLGGGAVRSYNEQFF.

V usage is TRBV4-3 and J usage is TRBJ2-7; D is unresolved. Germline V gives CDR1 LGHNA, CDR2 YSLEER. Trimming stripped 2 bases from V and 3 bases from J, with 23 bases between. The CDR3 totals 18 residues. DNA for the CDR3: TGCGCCAGCAGCCAACCGCGAAGTCCAGTAGCCAGTTTCTACGAGCAGTACGTC. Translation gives CASSQPRSPVASFYEQYV.

CDR3 protein: CASSLVGVGGQPQHF. In DNA form, the CDR3 reads TGTGCCAGCAGCTTAGTAGGGGTAGGCGGTCAGCCCCAGCATTTT. This sequence joins TRBV7-2 and TRBJ1-5, with D maybe TRBD1 (5 bases). Looked up from germline, CDR1 is SGHTA and CDR2 is FQGNSA. This CDR3 comprises 15 residues. Trimming shortened V by 1 base and J by 6 bases, and 13 bases separated the two germline ends.

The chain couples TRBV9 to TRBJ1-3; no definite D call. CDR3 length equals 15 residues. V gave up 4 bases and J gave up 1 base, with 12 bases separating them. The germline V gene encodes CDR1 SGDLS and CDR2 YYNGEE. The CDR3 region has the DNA TGTGCCAGCAGCCCTCGACTAGGGTCTGGAAACACCATATATTTT. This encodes CASSPRLGSGNTIYF.

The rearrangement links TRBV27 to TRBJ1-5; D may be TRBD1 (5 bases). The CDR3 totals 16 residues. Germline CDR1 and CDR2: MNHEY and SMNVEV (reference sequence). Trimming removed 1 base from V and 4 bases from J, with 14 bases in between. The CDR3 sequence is CASSLYPLEGNQPQHF. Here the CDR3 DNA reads TGTGCCAGCAGTTTATACCCTCTGGAGGGGAATCAGCCCCAGCATTTT.

CDR3: CASMGGPRRNTQYF. CDR3 in DNA: TGTGCCTCGATGGGGGGGCCCCGCAGGAATACGCAGTATTTT. The chain is built from TRBV19 and TRBJ2-3; the D gene is possibly TRBD2 (7 bases). This CDR3 is built from 14 residues. Germline values: CDR1 LNHDA, CDR2 SQIVND (reference sequence). Trimming took off 11 bases at V and 7 bases at J, with 22 bases between the two ends.

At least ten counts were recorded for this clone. In DNA form, the CDR3 reads TGTGCCAGCAGCTTGGGGGGCCTAGGAAACACCGGGGAGCTGTTTTTT. This gives the protein CASSLGGLGNTGELFF. The rearrangement uses TRBV5-6 and TRBJ2-2; tentative D call: TRBD1 (5 bases). CDR1 and CDR2 from the germline V gene are SGHDT and YYEEEE. This CDR3 comprises 16 residues. The ends were cut back, 0 bases at V and 2 bases at J, with 11 bases in the middle.